Shown below are 26 T cell receptor beta chains from a single sample sequenced in a study of CD8 T cells in ankylosing spondylitis. Study results and limitations: Ankylosing spondylitis blood appeared to carry a characteristic TCR beta motif of roughly 8 highly homologous variants.

TCRdb reprocessed the 5' RACE reads with MiXCR, giving one entry per CDR3 protein. The table includes 670,000 or so distinct CDR3 sequences, 19% detected once. Their antigens remain unidentified. Sequenced: blood, either unsorted or a sorted T cell fraction (not recorded which). The receptors were gathered from a male donor with ankylosing spondylitis.

The rearrangement links TRBV4-2 to TRBJ1-6; D is unresolved. Trimming cost V 0 bases and J 6 bases, with 12 bases left between them. The CDR3 contains 16 residues. The germline gives CDR1 LGHNA, CDR2 YNFKEQ. The CDR3 nucleotides are TGTGCCAGCAGCCAAGACTGGGCAGGCGGTAATTCACCCCTCCACTTT. Its protein is CASSQDWAGGNSPLHF.

V is TRBV7-2 and J is TRBJ1-1, with a possible D match to TRBD1 (6 bases). This CDR3 region has 16 residues. V lost 1 base to trimming and J lost 2 bases, with 14 bases between them. Germline assignment: CDR1 SGHTA and CDR2 FQGNSA. The CDR3 spells CASSLGGRDINTEAFF. The CDR3 DNA follows: TGTGCCAGCAGCTTAGGGGGCCGGGACATCAACACTGAAGCTTTCTTT. Variable domain in full (rest from reference TRBV7-2 and TRBJ1-1): GAGVSQSPSNKVTEKGKDVELRCDPISGHTALYWYRQSLGQGLEFLIYFQGNSAPDKSGLPSDRFSAERTGGSVSTLTIQRTQQEDSAVYLCASSLGGRDINTEAFFGQGTRLTVV.

The gene calls are TRBV27 and TRBJ1-1; TRBD1 might be the D (5 bases). CDR1 MNHEY and CDR2 SMNVEV come from the germline V gene (reference sequence). The ends were cut back, 3 bases at V and 7 bases at J, with 18 bases in the middle. This CDR3 has 15 residues. CDR3 DNA: TGTGCCAGCAGTTTTGGGAGGGGCCCGAACGGTGAAGCTTTCTTT. This sequence encodes CASSFGRGPNGEAFF.

This clonotype was recorded only once. V is TRBV20-1 and J is TRBJ2-1, with TRBD2 matching over 10 bases. CDR1 is DFQATT and CDR2 is SNEGSKA in the germline V gene (reference sequence). The CDR3 sequence is 16 residues long. V shed 0 bases and J 7 bases; nucleotides not matched to a gene: 9. The CDR3 DNA reads as TGCAGTGCTAGAGATCTACGGGCTAGCGGGGGAAATGAGCAGTTCTTC. Protein: CSARDLRASGGNEQFF.

This clonotype occurred a few times. The DNA for the CDR3 is TGTGCCAGCAGCCCTCAACCGGGACACTATAACTATGGCTACACCTTC. This codes for CASSPQPGHYNYGYTF. The rearrangement links TRBV12-3 or TRBV12-4 to TRBJ1-2; D possibly corresponds to TRBD1 (6 bases). The ends were cut back, 6 bases at V and 1 base at J, with 18 bases in the middle. The CDR3 totals 16 residues.

V is TRBV12-3 or TRBV12-4 and J is TRBJ2-7; tentatively, D is TRBD1 (6 bases). The CDR3 totals 13 residues. V shed 7 bases and J shed 2 bases, with 12 bases lying between them. CDR3 nucleotides: TGTGCCAGCACTCCGGGGACAACCTACGAGCAGTACTTC. Its protein product is CASTPGTTYEQYF.

The V gene is TRBV7-9, the J gene TRBJ2-7; D gene unclear. The CDR3 contains 13 residues. Between the trimmed V and J ends, which lost 1 base and 3 bases, there was a span of 7 bases. Germline V gene data show CDR1 as SEHNR and CDR2 as FQNEAQ (reference sequence). Here the CDR3 DNA reads TGTGCCAGCAGCTTAGATTCTAACTACGAGCAGTACTTC. It is translated as CASSLDSNYEQYF.

The gene calls are TRBV6-1 and TRBJ2-7; a possible D gene is TRBD2 (7 bases). This CDR3 region has 16 residues. Trimming took off 5 bases at V and 4 bases at J, with 21 bases between the two ends. CDR1 is MNHNS and CDR2 is SASEGT in the germline V gene. The CDR3 sequence: CASSTVAGEGNYEQYF. The CDR3, as DNA: TGTGCCAGCAGTACAGTCGCAGGGGAGGGAAATTACGAGCAGTACTTC.

This clonotype showed up just a few times. This chain uses TRBV20-1 with TRBJ1-3; D gene ambiguous. Germline V gene data show CDR1 as DFQATT and CDR2 as SNEGSKA (reference sequence). The V end was cut by 3 bases, the J end by 8 bases, with 8 bases between. The CDR3 spans 11 residues. In DNA form, the CDR3 reads TGCAGTGCTAGTGATGGGTACACCATATATTTT. It encodes CSASDGYTIYF.

This clonotype has more than one count but fewer than ten. The chain carries TRBV5-1 and TRBJ2-7, with 7 positions matching TRBD1. Losses at the gene ends were 6 bases for V and 2 bases for J; bases not matched to a gene: 8. Germline assignment: CDR1 SGHRS and CDR2 YFSETQ. This CDR3 is built from 14 residues. CDR3 bases: TGCGCCAGCAACCTACAGGGGCGGACCTACGAGCAGTACTTC. It codes for CASNLQGRTYEQYF.

The chain uses TRBV5-1 and TRBJ2-7; 10 nucleotides match TRBD2. The junction had 5 bases not matched to a gene; V was cut back by 4 bases and J by 4 bases. CDR3 length: 14 amino acids. CDR1 SGHRS and CDR2 YFSETQ come from the germline V gene. The CDR3 is CASSQSGGAYEQYF. The CDR3, as DNA: TGCGCCAGCAGCCAGAGCGGGGGGGCTTACGAGCAGTACTTC.

V usage is TRBV20-1 and J usage is TRBJ1-6; D is possibly TRBD1 (5 bases). Germline V gene data show CDR1 as DFQATT and CDR2 as SNEGSKA (reference sequence). Trimming cost V 6 bases and J 3 bases, with 15 bases left between them. This CDR3 comprises 15 residues. CDR3 coding DNA: TGCAGTGCCACGACAGTACTCGTCTATAATTCACCCCTCCACTTT. Protein: CSATTVLVYNSPLHF.

The chain links TRBV12-3 or TRBV12-4 to TRBJ2-3, with 10 bases that match TRBD2. The CDR3 is made up of 18 amino acids. Unmatched junction bases numbered 12, after V lost 1 base and J lost 5 bases. The CDR3 loop reads CASSLVSWVSGRKDTQYF. CDR3 sequence (DNA): TGTGCCAGCAGTTTAGTATCTTGGGTTAGCGGGAGGAAAGATACGCAGTATTTT.

The chain employs TRBV28 and TRBJ2-3; weak D call: TRBD1 (6 bases). This CDR3 contains 16 residues. Germline V gives CDR1 MDHEN, CDR2 SYDVKM. Trimming cost V 2 bases and J 0 bases, with 12 bases left between them. The CDR3 sequence: CASSLEGGISTDTQYF. The CDR3 nucleotides read TGTGCCAGCAGTTTAGAAGGGGGAATTAGCACAGATACGCAGTATTTT.

The chain links TRBV5-5 to TRBJ2-7; TRBD2 agrees at 9 bases. In germline, CDR1 is SGHKS, CDR2 YYEKEE (reference sequence). With V trimmed by 0 bases and J by 0 bases, 10 bases remained unmatched. The CDR3 loop spans 18 amino acids. Written as DNA, the CDR3 is TGTGCCAGCAGCTTGGCTAGCGGGATCCCCTTAAGCTCCTACGAGCAGTACTTC. It specifies CASSLASGIPLSSYEQYF.

This chain connects TRBV7-2 to TRBJ2-2; D remains ambiguous. Germline V gene sequence: CDR1 SGHTA, CDR2 FQGNSA. This CDR3 has 14 amino acids. The V and J ends lost 7 bases and 7 bases respectively, with 16 bases between them. The DNA for the CDR3 is TGTGCCAGCACCCTAGGCCAGTGGGGCGGGGAGCTGTTTTTT. Protein sequence: CASTLGQWGGELFF.

This clonotype turned up a few times. The genes are TRBV30 and TRBJ2-5; unclear D gene. V lost 0 bases and J 5 bases, leaving 10 bases between the germline ends. This CDR3 contains 13 residues. CDR1 is GTSNPN and CDR2 is SVGIG in the germline V gene (reference sequence). CDR3 sequence reads: CAWSVWGRETQYF. In DNA form, the CDR3 reads TGTGCCTGGAGTGTATGGGGTAGGGAGACCCAGTACTTC.

The CDR3 DNA reads as TGTGCCAGCAGTTTTAGGCATCCCACGACAGGGGGCTATGGCTACACCTTC. Its protein is CASSFRHPTTGGYGYTF. The chain joins TRBV27 to TRBJ1-2, with 9 bases aligning to TRBD1. V dropped 3 bases and J dropped 4; count of bases not matched to a gene: 12. There are 17 residues in the CDR3. CDR1 is MNHEY and CDR2 is SMNVEV in the germline V gene (reference sequence).

This rearrangement joins TRBV6-1 to TRBJ1-6; a possible D gene is TRBD1 (6 bases). The CDR3 runs 15 residues. V lost 2 bases and J lost 10, with 15 bases in between. Germline V gene data show CDR1 as MNHNS and CDR2 as SASEGT. CDR3 in amino acids: CASSELGHNRSPLHF. In DNA, the CDR3 is TGTGCCAGCAGTGAATTGGGACATAACAGGTCACCCCTCCACTTT.

This clonotype appeared a few times. The rearrangement links TRBV21-1 to TRBJ1-1; the table's D call TRBD1 went unverified against the DNA. TRBV21-1 constitutes a pseudogene. CDR3 length equals 13 residues. The CDR3 loop reads CASSNPGALSAFF. CDR3 nucleotide sequence: TGTGCCAGCAGCAATCCGGGGGCGCTGAGTGCTTTCTTT.

This clonotype was seen a few times. The CDR3 nucleotides are TGTGCCAGCACCTACTGGACTAGCGGAAACTACGAGCAGTACTTC. It specifies CASTYWTSGNYEQYF. The gene calls are TRBV13 and TRBJ2-7, with 10 bases aligning to TRBD2. After removal of 7 bases from V and 3 bases from J, the junction contained 9 bases not matched to a gene. This CDR3 spans 15 amino acids. Germline V lookup: CDR1 PRHDT, CDR2 FYEKMQ (reference sequence).

The chain employs TRBV6-6 and TRBJ1-1, with D hard to call. Trimming took off 5 bases at V and 12 bases at J, with 16 bases between the two ends. Germline V gene sequence: CDR1 MNHNY, CDR2 SVGAGI (reference sequence). This CDR3 is 12 amino acids long. The CDR3 here is CASSGNQPVPFF. In DNA, the CDR3 is TGTGCCAGCAGTGGTAACCAACCAGTACCTTTCTTT.

Only a few counts were recorded for this clonotype. The chain is built from TRBV28 and TRBJ2-7, with TRBD1 identical over 9 bases. Trimming at V came to 7 bases and at J to 7 bases, leaving 14 bases not matched to a gene. CDR3 size: 15 residues. Germline CDR1 and CDR2: MDHEN and SYDVKM. CDR3 bases: TGTGCCAGCAACCACGAGGGACAGGGCCTACGAGAGCAGTACTTC. The encoded protein is CASNHEGQGLREQYF.

The rearrangement joins TRBV12-3 or TRBV12-4 to TRBJ2-2; D might be TRBD2 (5 bases). The CDR3 loop spans 18 amino acids. V lost 3 bases, J lost 4 bases, and 21 bases lay in between. The CDR3 DNA reads as TGTGCCAGCAGTTTGCCACGGGGAGCATTAAAATTCACCGGGGAGCTGTTTTTT. This encodes CASSLPRGALKFTGELFF.

This clonotype was counted a few times. The chain links TRBV20-1 to TRBJ2-1; no reliable D call. The CDR3 contains 14 residues. Germline V gene data show CDR1 as DFQATT and CDR2 as SNEGSKA (reference sequence). Deletions cut 7 bases from V and 9 bases from J, with 22 bases between. The CDR3 nucleotides read TGCAGTGTGCCGCGGCCCGTCGGCGGCGGTGAGCAGTTCTTC. It translates to CSVPRPVGGGEQFF.

The chain is built from TRBV23-1 and TRBJ1-5, with D possibly being TRBD1 (6 bases). TRBV23-1 is an ORF for which the function is uncertain. The CDR3 has 14 residues. V was cut by 2 bases and J by 6 bases, with 11 bases left in between. CDR3 in amino acids: CASSQTGRRQPQHF. In DNA, the CDR3 is TGCGCCAGCAGTCAAACAGGGCGTCGTCAGCCCCAGCATTTT.